The 3 T cell receptor beta chains in this list originate from one sample, sequenced in a study of regulatory T cells in long-lasting Graves disease. The time point here: persistent/refractory GD, antithyroid drugs over 5 years with positive TRAb. PBMC-extracted RNA yielded the TCR library. Arm-PCR of CDR3 regions with iRepertoire HTBI primers generated TCR beta libraries. TCRdb re-called the multiplex PCR reads through MiXCR, storing one row per CDR3 protein. The table shows fewer than 550,000 distinct CDR3 sequences, with about 22% occurring only once. Sequenced here: peripheral blood mononuclear cells (PBMCs), sampled when the disease was refractory, from a patient treated with antithyroid drugs. The receptors were sampled from a female donor with Graves disease.

This clonotype was counted a few times. The genes are TRBV4-2 and TRBJ1-5, with D perhaps TRBD1 (5 bases). The CDR3 runs 13 residues. The ends were cut back, 7 bases at V and 4 bases at J, with 11 bases in the middle. Per germline, CDR1 LGHNA and CDR2 YNFKEQ. The CDR3: CASNQGLNQPQHF. The DNA for the CDR3 is TGTGCCAGCAACCAGGGACTTAATCAGCCCCAGCATTTT.

This clonotype was seen many times. A read error may account for a junction end that differs from germline. The rearrangement joins TRBV11-1 to TRBJ1-1; D is ambiguous. CDR1 and CDR2 from the germline V gene are SGHAT and FQDESV (reference sequence). The CDR3 extends over 14 amino acids. The DNA of the CDR3 is TGCGCCAGCAGCCAACACGGCAGTAACACTGAAGCTTTCTTT. This codes for CASSQHGSNTEAFF.

This clonotype has a single count. The chain is built from TRBV19 and TRBJ1-5, with 8 bases aligning to TRBD1. Germline CDR1 is LNHDA and CDR2 is SQIVND (reference sequence). The CDR3 consists of 16 residues. The trim removed 9 bases at V and 0 bases at J, leaving 10 bases unmatched. CDR3 coding DNA: TGTGCCAGCAACCCGACAGGGGCTTATAGCAATCAGCCCCAGCATTTT. Translation: CASNPTGAYSNQPQHF.